The next 9 T cell receptor beta chains were all read from a single sample in a study of vaccination and CD4 T cells after COVID-19. As for treatment: approximately nine-day PBMC culture with coronavirus spike peptide pools or control peptides (ViraFEST assay). Cultured CD4+ T cell DNA underwent sequencing with the Oncomine TCR Beta short-read assay. Via MiXCR, TCRdb re-called the PCR reads, giving one row per CDR3 protein. Of 11,000 to 15,000 distinct CDR3 sequences in the sample, around 40% were seen once. No antigen has been identified for these receptors. Sequenced sample: CD4+ T cells from blood, cultured in vitro. The source of these receptors is a human donor who had recovered from COVID-19.

This clonotype has more than one count but fewer than ten. The J gene is TRBJ1-2, the V gene TRBV30, with D possibly TRBD1 on 5 matching bases. Germline values: CDR1 GTSNPN, CDR2 SVGIG (reference sequence). V was pared by 0 bases and J by 3 bases, with 14 bases between. The CDR3 loop spans 15 amino acids. In DNA, the CDR3 is TGTGCCTGGAGTGTACCCGGACACAAAGACTATGGCTACACCTTC. Its protein is CAWSVPGHKDYGYTF.

This clonotype was seen a few times. The rearrangement joins TRBV12-3 or TRBV12-4 to TRBJ2-3; D remains unclear. The V gene lost 4 bases and the J gene lost 2 bases, with 13 bases spanning the gap. The CDR3 runs to 15 residues. The CDR3 DNA is TGTGCCAGCAGTTCCCCCCGGAAGATCACAGATACGCAGTATTTT. Translation gives CASSSPRKITDTQYF.

By its share, this clonotype is medium-sized. The genes are TRBV25-1 and TRBJ1-1; perhaps TRBD1 as D (5 bases). Germline V gene lookup returns CDR1 MGHDK and CDR2 SYGVNS. The CDR3 is 15 residues long. V dropped 2 bases and J dropped 9 bases, with 19 bases sitting between them. The CDR3 bases are TGTGCCAGCAGTGAAAAGAAAACTCCGGGACTGCAAGCTTTCTTT. It translates to CASSEKKTPGLQAFF.

The table lists this clonotype with a few counts. This chain connects TRBV6-1 to TRBJ1-2; no clear D. Germline V gene sequence: CDR1 MNHNS, CDR2 SASEGT. Trimming cost V 6 bases and J 4 bases, with 15 bases left between them. This CDR3 spans 14 amino acids. The CDR3 region has the DNA TGTGCCAGCAGGCCACCTTCCGGGAGCTATGGCTACACCTTC. It is translated as CASRPPSGSYGYTF.

V and J are TRBV6-2 or TRBV6-3 and TRBJ2-2, with TRBD2 matching over 8 bases. Germline values: CDR1 MNHEY, CDR2 SVGEGT. The CDR3 is 16 amino acids. V lost 7 bases, J lost 1 base, and 8 bases stayed unmatched. CDR3 sequence (DNA): TGTGCCAGCACACCGGGGGGGGCTCGGAACACCGGGGAGCTGTTTTTT. This codes for CASTPGGARNTGELFF.

V usage is TRBV7-9 and J usage is TRBJ2-7, with D possibly being TRBD2 (7 bases). The V and J ends lost 6 bases and 3 bases respectively, with 12 bases between them. Germline CDR1 and CDR2: SEHNR and FQNEAQ (reference sequence). CDR3 length: 13 residues. CDR3 in amino acids: CASRAGANYEQYF. CDR3 bases: TGTGCCAGCAGGGCGGGGGCTAACTACGAGCAGTACTTC.

This clonotype was seen more than once but under ten times. The chain links TRBV20-1 to TRBJ1-2; weak D call: TRBD1 (5 bases). There are 15 residues in the CDR3. The germline V and J ends were trimmed by 0 bases and 8 bases, with 19 bases remaining between them. Germline-derived CDR1 and CDR2 are DFQATT and SNEGSKA (reference sequence). The CDR3 region is CSARENAGTGLGYTF. The DNA for the CDR3 is TGCAGTGCTAGAGAGAACGCAGGGACTGGCTTGGGCTACACCTTC.

This chain uses TRBV11-2 with TRBJ1-1; a possible D gene is TRBD1 (6 bases). The ends were cut back, 5 bases at V and 1 base at J, with 17 bases in the middle. This CDR3 has 16 amino acids. Per the germline V gene, CDR1 is SGHAT and CDR2 is FQNNGV. CDR3 protein: CASSAGARAGNTEAFF. As DNA, the CDR3 is TGTGCCAGCAGCGCAGGGGCCAGGGCGGGGAACACTGAAGCTTTCTTT. The whole variable domain, filled in from reference TRBV11-2 and TRBJ1-1, reads EAGVAQSPRYKIIEKRQSVAFWCNPISGHATLYWYQQILGQGPKLLIQFQNNGVVDDSQLPKDRFSAERLKGVDSTLKIQPAKLEDSAVYLCASSAGARAGNTEAFFGQGTRLTVV.

This clonotype appeared a few times. This chain joins TRBV6-1 and TRBJ1-1; a possible D gene is TRBD1 (6 bases). Germline CDR1 is MNHNS and CDR2 is SASEGT. This CDR3 region has 11 residues. Trimming took 6 bases from V and 9 from J, leaving 11 bases between them. The CDR3: CASSQDRQAFF. The CDR3 nucleotides are TGTGCCAGCAGCCAAGACAGGCAAGCTTTCTTT.